This record covers a single T cell receptor beta chain. Its antigen is currently unknown. The primer mix had 60 Vbeta and 13 Jbeta primers. TCRdb keeps only in-frame clones here, not all; method: immunoSEQ multiplex PCR. The sample holds under 300,000 clones, roughly four fifths seen once. These data belong to a study of cytomegalovirus exposure and HLA in healthy donors. The CDR3 has 16 amino acids. Germline CDR1 and CDR2: SNHLY and FYNNEI. Trimming cost V 0 bases and J 5 bases; bases outside gene matches: 6. Study conclusions and caveats: Several top significant clusters appeared, in a later analysis, to be linked to common viral pathogens. At a 0.05 false discovery rate, a later analysis found some 18,000 TCR beta sequences to be associated with HLA alleles. One cluster of highly shared sequence variants probably arose as a sequencing artifact. Some TCR beta chains (roughly 150 of them) were listed as cytomegalovirus-associated.

The TCR originated in a woman aged 55 to 70 in good health and CMV-seropositive. Sequencing was performed on PBMCs. The chain joins TRBV2 to TRBJ2-5; TRBD2 matches 10 bases. This CDR3 is CASSEARAGGKETQYF. The CDR3, as DNA: TGTGCCAGCAGTGAAGCGCGAGCGGGAGGGAAGGAGACCCAGTACTTC. Based on the CDR3 plus reference TRBV2 and TRBJ2-5, the full variable domain is EPEVTQTPSHQVTQMGQEVILRCVPISNHLYFYWYRQILGQKVEFLVSFYNNEISEKSEIFDDQFSVERPDGSNFTLKIRSTKLEDSAMYFCASSEARAGGKETQYFGPGTRLLVL.